These 20 T cell receptor beta chains were all obtained from the same sample, sequenced in a study of shared clonotypes between healthy human individuals. Generated by immunoSEQ multiplex PCR, the TCRdb table keeps only in-frame clones and is missing some. The repertoire holds about 680,000 clones, around 73% seen once, with roughly 2% in the top ten. Input material: memory CD4+ T cells sorted from blood. The subset here: CD45RA-negative fraction. These receptors came from a woman aged 25 to 45 in good health.

The chain joins TRBV7-2 to TRBJ1-2, with a possible D match to TRBD1 (6 bases). Germline V gene sequence: CDR1 SGHTA, CDR2 FQGNSA. V was shortened by 1 base and J by 8 bases, with 17 bases between the two germline ends. This CDR3 region has 15 residues. The CDR3 nucleotides are TGTGCCAGCAGCTTAGTATCGTCTCCAGGGGACGGCTACACCTTC. Translating it yields CASSLVSSPGDGYTF.

The chain employs TRBV30 and TRBJ1-5; the match to TRBD1 covers 7 bases. CDR3 length: 13 residues. Germline V gives CDR1 GTSNPN, CDR2 SVGIG (reference sequence). Trimming cost V 5 bases and J 6 bases; bases outside gene matches: 7. For the CDR3, the DNA is TGTGCCTGGGGCGACAGGGTAGGTCAGCCCCAGCATTTT. Its protein is CAWGDRVGQPQHF.

V is TRBV5-1 and J is TRBJ1-4, with D perhaps matching TRBD1 (6 bases). The CDR3 consists of 14 residues. CDR1 is SGHRS, CDR2 YFSETQ, per germline. Trimming took 2 bases from V and 5 from J, leaving 10 bases between them. This chain's CDR3 is CASSFSGANEKLFF. Here the CDR3 DNA reads TGCGCCAGCAGCTTCTCAGGGGCAAATGAAAAACTGTTTTTT.

Worth noting for this clone: Additional DNA sequences in this sample encode the identical CDR3. The V call is TRBV5-1, the J call TRBJ2-3; D ambiguous. Germline assignment: CDR1 SGHRS and CDR2 YFSETQ. V lost 0 bases, J lost 0 bases, and 11 bases lay in between. CDR3 length equals 16 residues. The CDR3 nucleotides are TGCGCCAGCAGCTTGGCCCAAGGTGCTAGCACAGATACGCAGTATTTT. It translates to CASSLAQGASTDTQYF. Full variable domain (missing parts from reference TRBV5-1 and TRBJ2-3): KAGVTQTPRYLIKTRGQQVTLSCSPISGHRSVSWYQQTPGQGLQFLFEYFSETQRNKGNFPGRFSGRQFSNSRSEMNVSTLELGDSALYLCASSLAQGASTDTQYFGPGTRLTVL.

The chain uses TRBV5-1 and TRBJ2-7; 15 bases are a match to TRBD2. CDR1 SGHRS and CDR2 YFSETQ come from the germline V gene. V dropped 4 bases and J dropped 2; count of bases not matched to a gene: 7. The CDR3 length is 17 residues. This CDR3 reads CASSITGTSGGTYEQYF. Written as DNA, the CDR3 is TGCGCCAGCAGCATAACCGGGACTAGCGGGGGGACCTACGAGCAGTACTTC.

This chain uses TRBV5-6 with TRBJ2-1, with no clear D. In germline, CDR1 is SGHDT, CDR2 YYEEEE. The V and J ends lost 2 bases and 5 bases respectively, with 8 bases between them. There are 13 residues in the CDR3. The CDR3 loop is CASSFDLNNEQFF. The DNA of the CDR3 is TGTGCCAGCAGCTTCGACTTGAACAATGAGCAGTTCTTC.

This chain uses TRBV10-2 with TRBJ2-7, with 10 bases aligning to TRBD2. Germline V CDR1 and CDR2: WSHSY, SAAADI. J lost 5 bases, V lost 3 bases, and 4 bases had no gene match. The CDR3 runs to 14 residues. CDR3 DNA: TGCGCCAGCAGTGAATTCGGGACTAGCGACGAGCAGTACTTC. Its translation is CASSEFGTSDEQYF.

The V call is TRBV19, the J call TRBJ1-1, with 8 bases matching TRBD1. The CDR3 totals 16 residues. Germline CDR1 LNHDA, CDR2 SQIVND (reference sequence). J was trimmed by 0 bases and V by 7 bases; bases with no gene match: 10. The CDR3 DNA is TGTGCCAGTAACCCAACCCGGACAGGGTTGAACACTGAAGCTTTCTTT. It encodes CASNPTRTGLNTEAFF.

Only a few counts were recorded for this clone. DNA of the CDR3: TGTGCCAGCCAAAACAGCAACCTTAAGTGGAGCGGCTACACCTTC. Translated, it gives CASQNSNLKWSGYTF. The V and J genes are TRBV18 and TRBJ1-2; D uncertain. The CDR3 sequence is 15 residues long. V was pared by 8 bases and J by 8 bases, with 24 bases between. Germline CDR1 KGHSH, CDR2 LQKENI.

The V call is TRBV6-1, the J call TRBJ1-2; D might be TRBD1 (5 bases). The length of the CDR3 is 14 residues. Germline CDR1 is MNHNS and CDR2 is SASEGT. V lost 6 bases to trimming and J lost 4 bases, with 15 bases between them. CDR3 loop: CASRADWQGYGYTF. The CDR3 DNA is TGTGCCAGCAGGGCGGACTGGCAGGGCTATGGCTACACCTTC.

This sequence joins TRBV9 and TRBJ2-3, with D uncertain. Trimming took off 0 bases at V and 2 bases at J, with 13 bases between the two ends. Germline CDR1 is SGDLS and CDR2 is YYNGEE. This CDR3 has 16 residues. CDR3 DNA sequence: TGTGCCAGCAGCGTAGTCCGATCTGGGTTCACAGATACGCAGTATTTT. Its translation is CASSVVRSGFTDTQYF. The full variable domain, completed using reference TRBV9 and TRBJ2-3, is DSGVTQTPKHLITATGQRVTLRCSPRSGDLSVYWYQQSLDQGLQFLIQYYNGEERAKGNILERFSAQQFPDLHSELNLSSLELGDSALYFCASSVVRSGFTDTQYFGPGTRLTVL.

For this clone: This specimen includes other DNA sequences encoding the same CDR3. The chain joins TRBV5-1 to TRBJ1-1; D unresolved. The V and J ends lost 2 bases and 1 base respectively, with 9 bases between them. Germline CDR1 reads SGHRS; CDR2 reads YFSETQ. CDR3 length: 14 amino acids. The DNA for the CDR3 is TGCGCCAGCAGCTTAAGGGCAGGGAACACTGAAGCTTTCTTT. Translating gives CASSLRAGNTEAFF.

The rearrangement links TRBV6-5 to TRBJ2-2; 7 positions match TRBD2. CDR1 is MNHEY, CDR2 SVGAGI, per germline. J lost 6 bases, V lost 0 bases, and 4 bases had no gene match. This CDR3 has 15 residues. CDR3 sequence reads: CASSYSRTSAGELFF. CDR3 coding DNA: TGTGCCAGCAGTTACTCCCGGACTAGTGCCGGGGAGCTGTTTTTT.

The rearrangement joins TRBV7-3 to TRBJ2-1; TRBD2 aligns across 8 bases. This CDR3 region has 14 residues. V trimming: 3 bases; J trimming: 5 bases; junction bases outside the gene matches: 3. Per the germline V gene, CDR1 is SGHTA and CDR2 is FQGTGA. The CDR3: CASSFGRVDNEQFF. The CDR3, as DNA: TGTGCCAGCAGCTTCGGGAGGGTAGACAATGAGCAGTTCTTC.

For the CDR3, the DNA is TGTGCCAGCAGCTCTGATTTAGCGGGAGCGGCAGATACGCAGTATTTT. This codes for CASSSDLAGAADTQYF. The chain combines TRBV7-9 with TRBJ2-3; TRBD2 agrees at 9 bases. The CDR3 is 16 amino acids. With V trimmed by 4 bases and J by 4 bases, 9 bases remained unmatched. The germline gives CDR1 SEHNR, CDR2 FQNEAQ (reference sequence).

The chain couples TRBV6-1 to TRBJ2-3; 12 nucleotides line up with TRBD1. The V and J ends lost 4 bases and 4 bases, in that order; junction bases with no gene match: 3. CDR1 is MNHNS and CDR2 is SASEGT in the germline V gene. This CDR3 has 15 amino acids. CDR3 amino acids: CASSGGTGGADTQYF. The CDR3 DNA is TGTGCCAGCAGTGGGGGGACAGGGGGCGCAGATACGCAGTATTTT.

The genes are TRBV5-1 and TRBJ2-7, with D possibly matching TRBD2 (6 bases). The CDR3 is made up of 15 amino acids. The germline V gene encodes CDR1 SGHRS and CDR2 YFSETQ. Trimming left V 4 bases short and J 2 bases short, with 16 bases between. The CDR3 DNA is TGCGCCAGCAGCCGAACCCGGGACTCGACCTACGAGCAGTACTTC. This codes for CASSRTRDSTYEQYF.

This chain uses TRBV5-4 with TRBJ1-4, with a possible D match to TRBD1 (6 bases). Germline V gene sequence: CDR1 SGHNT, CDR2 YYREEE (reference sequence). The CDR3 extends over 15 amino acids. The V and J ends lost 4 bases and 8 bases respectively, with 18 bases between them. The CDR3 protein is CASSGGWGRGEKLFF. In nucleotides, the CDR3 is TGTGCCAGCAGCGGGGGGTGGGGGCGAGGCGAAAAACTGTTTTTT.

Note on this clone: Additional DNA sequences in this sample encode the identical CDR3. The chain recombines TRBV7-8 with TRBJ1-5; no clear D gene. CDR3 size: 15 residues. Germline assignment: CDR1 SGHVS and CDR2 FQNEAQ. Between the trimmed V and J ends, which lost 1 base and 4 bases, there was a span of 11 bases. In DNA form, the CDR3 reads TGTGCCAGCAGCTTAGGGCGGGGAGGAAATCAGCCCCAGCATTTT. This encodes CASSLGRGGNQPQHF.

The chain combines TRBV5-6 with TRBJ2-7, with a tentative D call TRBD2 (5 bases). CDR3 length: 11 amino acids. The germline V gene encodes CDR1 SGHDT and CDR2 YYEEEE. Trimming shortened V by 3 bases and J by 6 bases, and 7 bases separated the two germline ends. Here the CDR3 DNA reads TGTGCCAGCAGCTCCCGGGGCGAGCAGTACTTC. This translates into CASSSRGEQYF.